This T cell receptor (beta chain) is drawn from a study of response to subunit inactivated influenza vaccine. General observations from the study: It was the authors' suggestion that each seasonal influenza vaccination recruits few new T cells.

V dropped 5 bases and J dropped 9 bases, with 14 bases sitting between them. The CDR3 runs to 12 residues. CDR1 and CDR2 from the germline V gene are SQVTM and ANQGSEA. This clonotype came up a few times. Its target is unknown. TCRdb itself ran the RT-PCR reads through MiXCR, one entry per CDR3 protein. The table includes roughly 780,000 distinct CDR3 sequences, about a fifth detected once. The source material was PBMCs from blood, sampled 5 days after vaccination. The source of this sequence is a man aged 50 to 60 who received an inactivated influenza vaccine. This chain uses TRBV29-1 with TRBJ1-5; D might be TRBD1 (5 bases). DNA of the CDR3: TGCAGCGTTTACGAGCCCGGGACGCCCCAGCATTTT. Protein product: CSVYEPGTPQHF.